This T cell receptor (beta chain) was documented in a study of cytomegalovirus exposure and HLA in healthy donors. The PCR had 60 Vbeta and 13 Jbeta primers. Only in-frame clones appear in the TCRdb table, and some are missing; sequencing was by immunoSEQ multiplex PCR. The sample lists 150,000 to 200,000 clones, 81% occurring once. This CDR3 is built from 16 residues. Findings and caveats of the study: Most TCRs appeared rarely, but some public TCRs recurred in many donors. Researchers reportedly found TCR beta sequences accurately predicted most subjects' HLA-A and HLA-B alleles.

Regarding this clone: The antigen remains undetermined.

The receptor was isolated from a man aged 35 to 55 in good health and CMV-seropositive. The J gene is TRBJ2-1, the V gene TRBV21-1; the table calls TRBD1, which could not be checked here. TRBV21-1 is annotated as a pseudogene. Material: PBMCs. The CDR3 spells CASIRQGPRGWNEQFF. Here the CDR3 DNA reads TGTGCCAGCATAAGACAGGGGCCCCGTGGGTGGAATGAGCAGTTCTTC.